This TCR beta chain comes out of a study of memory CD4+ T cells and cytomegalovirus serostatus. Study context: Healthy Belgian adult donors included roughly nine CMV-positive and some 24 CMV-negative people. General study results and limits: The CMV-associated TCR signature appears largely within the CD4+ memory repertoire. CD4+ memory repertoires contained about two fifths of the roughly 160 reported CMV TCRbeta sequences.

The sort gate was single viable CD3+CD4+CD8-CD45RO+ cells for memory CD4+ T cells. V was trimmed by 6 bases and J by 5 bases, leaving 8 bases between them. Germline V gene data show CDR1 as SGHRS and CDR2 as YFSETQ. This CDR3 contains 11 residues. About this clone itself: Its antigen is as yet unknown.

In the original workflow: Out-of-frame sequences were removed, leaving some 2 million distinct TCRbeta sequences. This table comes from immunoSEQ multiplex PCR, and its TCRdb copy is limited to in-frame clones, with some not included. V, J and clone size reflect that table, while D and trimming were determined from the DNA. The sample lists approximately 30,000 clones, around 74% occurring once. Material: memory CD4+ T cells from blood. The receptor's source is an adult in good health and CMV-seronegative. Some clones in this sample may be carry-over from other donors' samples. The genes are TRBV5-1 and TRBJ1-1, with D perhaps matching TRBD1 (6 bases). CDR3: CASKGETEAFF. In nucleotides, the CDR3 is TGCGCCAGCAAGGGGGAGACTGAAGCTTTCTTT.